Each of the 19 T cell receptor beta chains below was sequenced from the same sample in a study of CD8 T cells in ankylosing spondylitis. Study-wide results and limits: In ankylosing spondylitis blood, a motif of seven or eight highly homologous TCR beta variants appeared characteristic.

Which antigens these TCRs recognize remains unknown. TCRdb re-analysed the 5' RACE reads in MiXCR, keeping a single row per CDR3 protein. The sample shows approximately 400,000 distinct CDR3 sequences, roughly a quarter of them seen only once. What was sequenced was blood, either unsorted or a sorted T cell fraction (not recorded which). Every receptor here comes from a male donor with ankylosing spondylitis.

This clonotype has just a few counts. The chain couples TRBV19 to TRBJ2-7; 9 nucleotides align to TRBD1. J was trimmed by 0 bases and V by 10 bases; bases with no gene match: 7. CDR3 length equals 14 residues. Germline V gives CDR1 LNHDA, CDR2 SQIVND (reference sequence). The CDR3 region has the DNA TGTGCCAACCCCCGGGACAGGGACTCCTACGAGCAGTACTTC. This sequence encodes CANPRDRDSYEQYF.

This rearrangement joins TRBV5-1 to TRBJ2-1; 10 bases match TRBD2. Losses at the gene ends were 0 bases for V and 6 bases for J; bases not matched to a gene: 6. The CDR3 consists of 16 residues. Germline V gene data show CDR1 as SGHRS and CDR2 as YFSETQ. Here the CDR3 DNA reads TGCGCCAGCAGCTTGGCCGGGCTAGCGGGAGTCAATGAGCAGTTCTTC. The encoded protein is CASSLAGLAGVNEQFF.

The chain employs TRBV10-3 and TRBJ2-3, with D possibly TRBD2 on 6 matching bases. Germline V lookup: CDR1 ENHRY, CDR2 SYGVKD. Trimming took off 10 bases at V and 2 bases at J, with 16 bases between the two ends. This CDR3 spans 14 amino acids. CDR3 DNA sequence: TGTGCCACCGTAACGGGCGGGGCCACAGATACGCAGTATTTT. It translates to CATVTGGATDTQYF.

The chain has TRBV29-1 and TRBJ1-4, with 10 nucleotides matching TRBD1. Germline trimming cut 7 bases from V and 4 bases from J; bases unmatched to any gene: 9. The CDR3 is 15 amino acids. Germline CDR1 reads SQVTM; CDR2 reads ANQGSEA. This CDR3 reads CSAYRTGGINEKLFF. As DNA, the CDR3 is TGCAGCGCCTACCGGACAGGGGGAATTAATGAAAAACTGTTTTTT.

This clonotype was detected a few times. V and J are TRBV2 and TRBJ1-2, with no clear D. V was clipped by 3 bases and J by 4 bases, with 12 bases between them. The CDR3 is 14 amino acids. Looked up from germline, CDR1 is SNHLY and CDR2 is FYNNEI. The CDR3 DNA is TGTGCCAGCAGTGAGGGTAGCAGCCTCTATGGCTACACCTTC. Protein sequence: CASSEGSSLYGYTF.

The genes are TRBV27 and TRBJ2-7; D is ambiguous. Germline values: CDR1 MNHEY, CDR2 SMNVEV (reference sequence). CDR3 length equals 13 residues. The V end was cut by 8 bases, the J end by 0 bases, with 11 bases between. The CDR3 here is CASLGWSSYEQYV. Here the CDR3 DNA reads TGTGCCAGCCTTGGCTGGAGCTCCTACGAGCAGTACGTC.

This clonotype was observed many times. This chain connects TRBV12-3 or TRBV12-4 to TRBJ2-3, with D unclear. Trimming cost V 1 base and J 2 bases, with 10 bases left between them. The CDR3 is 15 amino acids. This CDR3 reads CASSLGAVPTDTQYF. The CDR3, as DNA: TGTGCCAGCAGTTTAGGGGCAGTGCCCACAGATACGCAGTATTTT.

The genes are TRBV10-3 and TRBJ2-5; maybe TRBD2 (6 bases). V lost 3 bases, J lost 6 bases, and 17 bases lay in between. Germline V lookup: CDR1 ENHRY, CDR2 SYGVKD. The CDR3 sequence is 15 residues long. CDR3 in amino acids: CAISDSAQRAQTQYF. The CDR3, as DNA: TGTGCCATCAGTGATTCCGCCCAGCGGGCACAGACCCAGTACTTC.

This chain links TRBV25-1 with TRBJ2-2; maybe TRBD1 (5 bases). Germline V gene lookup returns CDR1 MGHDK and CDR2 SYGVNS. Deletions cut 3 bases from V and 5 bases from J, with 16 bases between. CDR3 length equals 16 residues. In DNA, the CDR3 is TGTGCCAGCAGTGACTTTGGCAGGGAAAAAACCGGGGAGCTGTTTTTT. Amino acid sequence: CASSDFGREKTGELFF.

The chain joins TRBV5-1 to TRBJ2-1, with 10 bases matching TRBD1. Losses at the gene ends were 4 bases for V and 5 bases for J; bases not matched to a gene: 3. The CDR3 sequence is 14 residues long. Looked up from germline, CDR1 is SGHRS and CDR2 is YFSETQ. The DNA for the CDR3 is TGCGCCAGCAGCCGACAGGGGGCTGACAATGAGCAGTTCTTC. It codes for CASSRQGADNEQFF.

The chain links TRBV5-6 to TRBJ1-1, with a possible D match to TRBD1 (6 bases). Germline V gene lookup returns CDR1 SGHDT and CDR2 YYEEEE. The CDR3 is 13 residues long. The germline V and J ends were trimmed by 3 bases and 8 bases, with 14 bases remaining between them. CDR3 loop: CASSSRGPREAFF. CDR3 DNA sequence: TGTGCCAGCAGCTCGCGGGGGCCTAGGGAAGCTTTCTTT.

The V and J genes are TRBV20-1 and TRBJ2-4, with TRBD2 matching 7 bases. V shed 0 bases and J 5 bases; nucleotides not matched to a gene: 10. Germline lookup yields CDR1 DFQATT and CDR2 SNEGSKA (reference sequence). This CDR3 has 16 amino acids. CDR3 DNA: TGCAGTGCTAGAGATCCTGGCGGGAGCTGGGAAAACATTCAGTACTTC. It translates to CSARDPGGSWENIQYF.

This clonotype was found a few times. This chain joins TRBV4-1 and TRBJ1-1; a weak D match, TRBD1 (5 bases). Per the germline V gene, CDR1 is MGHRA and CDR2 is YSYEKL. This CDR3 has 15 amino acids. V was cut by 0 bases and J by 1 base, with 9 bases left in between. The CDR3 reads CASSQERTPNTEAFF. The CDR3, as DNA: TGCGCCAGCAGCCAAGAAAGGACACCGAACACTGAAGCTTTCTTT.

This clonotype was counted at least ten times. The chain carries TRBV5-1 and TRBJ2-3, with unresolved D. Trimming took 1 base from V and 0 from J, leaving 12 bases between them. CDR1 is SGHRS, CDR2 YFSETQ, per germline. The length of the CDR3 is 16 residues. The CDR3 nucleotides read TGCGCCAGCAGCTTGCTAGATCCCTCAAGCACAGATACGCAGTATTTT. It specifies CASSLLDPSSTDTQYF.

The CDR3: CASSPGQAFYGYTF. Here the CDR3 DNA reads TGTGCCAGCAGTCCGGGACAGGCTTTCTATGGCTACACCTTC. This chain joins TRBV27 and TRBJ1-2, with 8 nucleotides matching TRBD1. V shed 5 bases, J shed 4 bases, and the junction held 6 bases outside the gene matches. CDR1 and CDR2 (germline): MNHEY, SMNVEV (reference sequence). CDR3 length: 14 residues.

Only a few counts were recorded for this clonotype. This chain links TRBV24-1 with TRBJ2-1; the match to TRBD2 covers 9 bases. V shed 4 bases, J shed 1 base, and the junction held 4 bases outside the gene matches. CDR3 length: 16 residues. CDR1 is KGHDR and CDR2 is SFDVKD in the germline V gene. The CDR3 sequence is CATSDHTSGSYNEQFF. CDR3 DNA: TGTGCCACCAGTGACCATACTAGCGGGTCCTACAATGAGCAGTTCTTC.

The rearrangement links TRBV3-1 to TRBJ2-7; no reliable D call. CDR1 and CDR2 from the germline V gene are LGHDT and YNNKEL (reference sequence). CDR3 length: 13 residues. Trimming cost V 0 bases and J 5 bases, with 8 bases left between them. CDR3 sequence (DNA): TGTGCCAGCAGCCAAGATTGGGGTAACGAGCAGTACTTC. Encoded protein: CASSQDWGNEQYF.

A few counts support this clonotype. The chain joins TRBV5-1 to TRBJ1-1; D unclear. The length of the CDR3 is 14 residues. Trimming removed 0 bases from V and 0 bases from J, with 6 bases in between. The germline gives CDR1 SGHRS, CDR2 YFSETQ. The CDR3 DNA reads TGCGCCAGCAGCTTGGTGGCCATGAACACTGAAGCTTTCTTT. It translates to CASSLVAMNTEAFF.

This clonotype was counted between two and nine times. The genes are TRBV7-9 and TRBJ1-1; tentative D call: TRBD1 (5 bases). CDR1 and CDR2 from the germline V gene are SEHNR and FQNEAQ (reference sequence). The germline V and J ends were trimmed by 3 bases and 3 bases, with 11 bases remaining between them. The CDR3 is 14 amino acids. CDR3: CASSFIGGYTEAFF. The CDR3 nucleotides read TGTGCCAGCAGCTTTATTGGGGGATACACTGAAGCTTTCTTT.